The count of the clone carrying this TCR beta chain is one. This record comes from a study of OX40 agonist ivuxolimab in advanced cancers. Sequencing used immunoSEQ multiplex PCR; TCRdb keeps in-frame clones, though not all of them. This table has some 50,000 clones, around 80% appearing once. The sample in question was CD4+ or CD8+ T cells sorted from blood, obtained in a trial of the OX40 agonist ivuxolimab. The clonotype originates from an adult with an advanced solid tumor such as melanoma, head and neck, liver or kidney cancer.

The CDR3 region has the DNA TGTGCCAGCTCACGGGGACAGGAGCTCAATCAGCCCCAGCATTTT. The encoded protein is CASSRGQELNQPQHF. J is TRBJ1-5 and V is TRBV18, with 8 bases fitting TRBD1. Germline-derived CDR1 and CDR2 are KGHSH and LQKENI. Losses at the gene ends were 4 bases for V and 3 bases for J; bases not matched to a gene: 5. This CDR3 comprises 15 residues. Supplemented by reference TRBV18 and TRBJ1-5, the full variable domain reads NAGVMQNPRHLVRRRGQEARLRCSPMKGHSHVYWYRQLPEEGLKFMVYLQKENIIDESGMPKERFSAEFPKEGPSILRIQQVVRGDSAAYFCASSRGQELNQPQHFGDGTRLSIL.